This T cell receptor (beta chain) emerged from a study of beta chain features in type 1 diabetes. This clone was found a few times. The germline gives CDR1 SGHVS, CDR2 FQNEAQ. V gave up 2 bases and J gave up 2 bases, with 10 bases separating them. The CDR3 has 14 amino acids. Expressed TCRB transcripts were sequenced, since all the RNA that had been isolated was reverse transcribed. Assay used: immunoSEQ multiplex PCR; TCRdb lists only in-frame clones, some missing. The sample consists of approximately 250,000 clones, 9% to 10% of them appearing once. Sequenced input: naive CD4+ T cells from blood. This receptor was taken from a woman aged 18-35 years in good health. The chain couples TRBV7-8 to TRBJ2-7, with no clear D. Here the CDR3 reads CASSLQASPYEQYF. In nucleotides, the CDR3 is TGTGCCAGCAGCTTACAGGCCTCGCCCTACGAGCAGTACTTC.